This T cell receptor (beta chain) originates from a study of CD8+ T cells in alopecia areata. In this sample, this clone turned up a few times. CDR1 and CDR2 (germline): LNHDA, SQIVND (reference sequence). The V gene lost 1 base and the J gene lost 4 bases, with 12 bases spanning the gap. The CDR3 covers 15 residues. Treatment: oral pan-JAK inhibitor, 5-10 mg twice daily. Extracted RNA was reverse transcribed into cDNA, the sequencing template. Assay used: immunoSEQ multiplex PCR; TCRdb lists only in-frame clones, some missing. The sample lists about 100,000 clones, about three fifths occurring once. The J gene is TRBJ2-3, the V gene TRBV19; weak D call: TRBD1 (5 bases). The TCR sequence derives from a human donor with alopecia areata. Sequenced here: CD8+ T cells sorted from blood, sampled at approximately week 55, from a patient treated with tofacitinib. In DNA form, the CDR3 reads TGTGCCAGTAGTATAGTCCAGGGAAGGGCAGATACGCAGTATTTT. Its protein is CASSIVQGRADTQYF. Full variable domain (outside the CDR3, taken from reference TRBV19 and TRBJ2-3): DGGITQSPKYLFRKEGQNVTLSCEQNLNHDAMYWYRQDPGQGLRLIYYSQIVNDFQKGDIAEGYSVSREKKESFPLTVTSAQKNPTAFYLCASSIVQGRADTQYFGPGTRLTVL.